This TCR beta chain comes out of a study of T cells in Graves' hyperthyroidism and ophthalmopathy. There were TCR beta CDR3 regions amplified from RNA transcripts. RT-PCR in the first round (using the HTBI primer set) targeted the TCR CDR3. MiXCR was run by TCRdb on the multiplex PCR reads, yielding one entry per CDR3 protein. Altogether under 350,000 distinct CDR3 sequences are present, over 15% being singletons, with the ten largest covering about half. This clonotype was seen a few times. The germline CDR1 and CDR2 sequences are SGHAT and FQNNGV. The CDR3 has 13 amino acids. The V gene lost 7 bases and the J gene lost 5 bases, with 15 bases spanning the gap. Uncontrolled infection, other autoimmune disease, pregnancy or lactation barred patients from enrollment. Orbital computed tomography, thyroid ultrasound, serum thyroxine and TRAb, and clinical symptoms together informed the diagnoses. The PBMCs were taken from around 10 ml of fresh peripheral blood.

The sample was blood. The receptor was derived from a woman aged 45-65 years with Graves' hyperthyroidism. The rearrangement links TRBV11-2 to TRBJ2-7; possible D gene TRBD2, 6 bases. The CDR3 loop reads CASTPRGSHEQYF. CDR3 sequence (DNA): TGTGCCAGCACCCCTCGGGGGTCCCACGAGCAGTACTTC.